This TCR beta chain was sequenced for a study of monozygotic twins with inflammatory bowel disease. Broader study findings: A distinction between different T cell subtypes was not possible. Diversity of TCRbeta measured by inverse Simpson was lower in IBD patients than in healthy co-twins. Whether twins were concordant or discordant made no difference to repertoire similarity, possibly from limited power.

Amplification of TCRalpha and TCRbeta cDNA involved two nested PCRs that ran for about 16 and 10 cycles. TCRdb reprocessed the 5' RACE reads and keeps a single row for each CDR3 protein, giving no DNA. This specimen shows 300,000 to 450,000 distinct CDR3 sequences; the ten leading clones hold 2% to 3%. Turning to this clonotype: Its antigen is unknown.

This CDR3 comprises 15 residues. Germline CDR1 reads SGHDT; CDR2 reads YYEEEE. The TCR sequence derives from a human donor with ulcerative colitis or Crohn's disease, or a healthy co-twin of an affected twin (not recorded which). The J gene is TRBJ2-1, the V gene TRBV5-6. Sequencing was performed on blood. CDR3 loop: CASSGSTTLNNEQFF. The full variable domain, its missing parts supplied by reference TRBV5-6 and TRBJ2-1, is DAGVTQSPTHLIKTRGQQVTLRCSPKSGHDTVSWYQQALGQGPQFIFQYYEEEERQRGNFPDRFSGHQFPNYSSELNVNALLLGDSALYLCASSGSTTLNNEQFFGPGTRLTVL.